The clone carrying this T cell receptor beta chain was seen a handful of times. Its antigen is not known. CDR1 MNHEY and CDR2 SVGEGT come from the germline V gene. The CDR3 totals 13 residues. V was cut by 0 bases and J by 4 bases, with 7 bases left in between. Each cDNA molecule in the library carried unique molecular identifiers. MiXCR, applied by TCRdb to the RACE reads, yields one record per CDR3 protein. The sample lists more than 85,000 distinct CDR3 sequences, roughly 11% seen once, with less than 2.5% in the top ten. This entry belongs to a study of human T cells and chemical hapten exposure. Notes on the study in general: PT1 expanded TCR numbers rose with patch test score. The number of TCRs above 1 in 1000 frequency did not change after DPC sensitization.

The sample's time point: patch test 2, 6 weeks after DPC sensitization. Treatment of the sample: therapeutic diphenylcyclopropenone sensitization with weekly scalp DPC. The origin of this receptor is a man in his forties with alopecia areata. Some clones in this sample may be carry-over from other donors' samples. This material consisted of whole blood, taken in connection with sensitization to the hapten diphenylcyclopropenone (DPC). The chain carries TRBV6-2 or TRBV6-3 and TRBJ2-7; D unresolved. CDR3 loop: CASSYSIGYEQYF. CDR3 coding DNA: TGTGCCAGCAGTTACTCGATTGGGTACGAGCAGTACTTC.